Listed below are T cell receptor beta chains from one sample, sequenced in a study of T cells in Graves' hyperthyroidism and ophthalmopathy. From the multiplex PCR reads, TCRdb called clonotypes with MiXCR, one entry per CDR3 protein. The sample includes hundreds of thousands of distinct CDR3 sequences, around 15% seen only once; the top ten take 3.5% to 4.5%. Material for sequencing was blood. The source of these receptors is a woman in her thirties or forties with Graves' ophthalmopathy. The CDR3 runs from the conserved cysteine through the conserved F or W. D genes are given only for firm matches. Expanded clones are given a class, and other clones once, few, many or no size at all.

j_gene | v_gene | abundance | d_gene | CDR3nt | CDR3aa
TRBJ1-2 | TRBV29-1 | few | NA | TGCAGCGTTGGGGGGGGTCAGGGTGGCTACACCTTC | CSVGGGQGGYTF
TRBJ2-3 | TRBV4-1 | NA | TRBD1 | TGCGCCAGCAGCCAACCTTGGACAGGGGCTAGCACAGATACGCAGTATTTT | CASSQPWTGASTDTQYF
TRBJ1-1 | TRBV5-5 | few | NA | TGTGCCAGCAGCCAGTACTTACGGGGTGAAGCTTTCTTT | CASSQYLRGEAFF
TRBJ1-6 | TRBV7-8 | NA | NA | TGTGCCAGCAGCTTAGATAACCCGACAGGCTATTCACCCCTCCACTTT | CASSLDNPTGYSPLHF
TRBJ2-7 | TRBV2 | many | NA | TGTGCCAGCTGTCTAACCTACGAGCAGTACTTC | CASCLTYEQYF
TRBJ1-1 | TRBV6-1 | many | NA | TGTGCCAGCAGCCCCTCGACGGGTAGCACTGAAGCTTTCTTT | CASSPSTGSTEAFF
TRBJ1-2 | TRBV9 | many | TRBD1 | TGTGCCAGCAGCTCTCGACAGGGAGAGAAGGGCTACACCTTC | CASSSRQGEKGYTF
TRBJ2-7 | TRBV7-6 | NA | NA | TGTGCCAGCAGCTCGGGCAGGGGCGCCGAGCAGTACTTC | CASSSGRGAEQYF
TRBJ1-2 | TRBV4-2 | few | NA | TGTGCCAGCAGCCAAGACAGCCAGCGTGGCTACACCTTC | CASSQDSQRGYTF
TRBJ2-7 | TRBV7-2 | many | TRBD2 | TGTGCCAGCAGCGTAGCGGGGAGGTTCGAGCAGTACTTC | CASSVAGRFEQYF
TRBJ1-2 | TRBV12-3/TRBV12-4 | many | NA | TGTGCCAGCAGGAAAGAGACAGGCGCCCGGGGCTATGGCTACACCTTC | CASRKETGARGYGYTF
TRBJ1-2 | TRBV6-5 | NA | NA | TGTGCCAGCAGTTACGGGGAAGAATATGGCTACACCTTC | CASSYGEEYGYTF
TRBJ2-5 | TRBV5-4 | many | NA | TGTGCCAGCAGCTTGGCGGGGTTTGAGACCCAGTACTTC | CASSLAGFETQYF
TRBJ1-1 | TRBV7-9 | many | NA | TGTGCCAGCAGCCTGGGGGGCGCTAGCACTGAAGCTTTCTTT | CASSLGGASTEAFF
TRBJ2-1 | TRBV7-2 | few | NA | TGTGCCAGCACCTCAGGCTTCGGGGATGAGCAGTTCTTC | CASTSGFGDEQFF
TRBJ1-5 | TRBV19 | NA | NA | TGTGCCAGTAGTAACCAGGGGAATCAGCCCCAGCATTTT | CASSNQGNQPQHF
TRBJ1-1 | TRBV18 | few | NA | TGTGCCAGCTCACCACCCCCGGGAGGCACTGAAGCTTTCTTT | CASSPPPGGTEAFF
TRBJ1-2 | TRBV7-3 | many | NA | TGTGCCAGCAGCTTAACCCCCGGACAGTTCTATGGCTACACCTTC | CASSLTPGQFYGYTF
TRBJ1-1 | TRBV6-1 | many | NA | TGTGCCAGTATAAGCGAACAGAGAGGGTTCGCTGAAGCTTTCTTT | CASISEQRGFAEAFF
TRBJ2-5 | TRBV30 | NA | NA | TGTGCCTGGAGTGTACGACTTCCAAAAGAGACCCAGTACTTC | CAWSVRLPKETQYF
TRBJ2-5 | TRBV4-2 | few | TRBD2 | TGTGCCAGCAGCCTGGATTTTGGGAGGCGAGGGCGGGAGGCCGACTTAGAAGAGACCCAGTACTTC | CASSLDFGRRGREADLEETQYF
TRBJ1-1 | TRBV28 | many | NA | TGTGCCAGCAGTGTACCTGGGCGGGCGAACACTGAAGCTTTCTTT | CASSVPGRANTEAFF
TRBJ1-3 | TRBV7-9 | many | NA | TGTGCCAGCAGCTTACCCACCGGTGGTCTGGAGCGAAACACCATATATTTT | CASSLPTGGLERNTIYF
TRBJ1-6 | TRBV27 | NA | NA | TGTGCCAGCAGTCCATCGGAGGGGGACATCCAAGCAGAGTATAATTCACCCCTCCACTTT | CASSPSEGDIQAEYNSPLHF
TRBJ2-7 | TRBV7-2 | NA | TRBD1 | TGTGCCAGCAGCAGAAGACAGGGGCCCCTGGAGCAGTACTTC | CASSRRQGPLEQYF
TRBJ2-2 | TRBV6-1 | many | NA | TGTGCCAGCAGTGCGGGGGTTCGACAGCCATACGGGGAGCTGTTTTTT | CASSAGVRQPYGELFF
TRBJ2-1 | TRBV20-1 | many | TRBD2 | TGCAGTGCTAGAGATCTGAGTAGCGGGGATTCCAATGAGCAGTTCTTC | CSARDLSSGDSNEQFF
TRBJ2-7 | TRBV11-2 | NA | NA | TGTGCCAGCAGCTTAGATCTAGCCGCCTCCTACGAGCAGTACTTC | CASSLDLAASYEQYF
TRBJ2-7 | TRBV28 | many | NA | TGTGCCAGCAGTCCGATGACAGTGAGTTGGCACGAGCAGTACTTC | CASSPMTVSWHEQYF
TRBJ2-7 | TRBV20-1 | few | TRBD2 | TGCAGTGCCCAAAGGACTAGCGGGGGTCCCTACGAGCAGTACTTC | CSAQRTSGGPYEQYF
TRBJ1-2 | TRBV30 | NA | NA | TGTGCCTTGGATCCGGGGGGCTATGGCTACACCTTC | CALDPGGYGYTF
TRBJ2-2 | TRBV28 | many | NA | TGTGCCAGCAGTTTACCCCTGGTTAGGACCGGGGAGCTGTTTTTT | CASSLPLVRTGELFF
TRBJ2-7 | TRBV30 | many | TRBD1 | TGTGCCTGGAGTGTACTTGAACAGGGGTACGAGCAGTACTTC | CAWSVLEQGYEQYF
TRBJ2-2 | TRBV7-9 | many | NA | TGTGCCAGCAGCTTAGGACTAGTCCCCGGGGAGCTGTTTTTT | CASSLGLVPGELFF
TRBJ2-2 | TRBV4-1 | few | TRBD1 | TGCGCCAGCAGCCTGTGGACAGGGGCCGGGGAGCTGTTTTTT | CASSLWTGAGELFF
TRBJ2-5 | TRBV7-9 | many | TRBD1 | TGTGCCAGCAGCGGACGGACAGGGGCGTACGGGCGAGAGACCCAGTACTTC | CASSGRTGAYGRETQYF
TRBJ2-7 | TRBV6-2/TRBV6-3 | many | TRBD1 | TGTGCCAGCAGTTACCGTGACAGGGGCGAGCAGTACTTC | CASSYRDRGEQYF
TRBJ2-2 | TRBV4-1 | NA | NA | TGCGCCAGCAGCCCCCAGAGCCCCCGGGGCACCGGGGAGCTGTTTTTT | CASSPQSPRGTGELFF
TRBJ2-2 | TRBV29-1 | few | TRBD2 | TGCAGCGCTTCCTTTCTTGAGCGGGAAACAACCGGGGAGCTGTTTTTT | CSASFLERETTGELFF
TRBJ1-1 | TRBV6-2/TRBV6-3 | NA | TRBD1 | TGTGCCAGCAGTTACTCCGGACAGGGGGCTGTGAACACTGAAGCTTTCTTT | CASSYSGQGAVNTEAFF
TRBJ1-2 | TRBV28 | many | NA | TGTGCCAGCAGTTTACAGTCCTATGGCTACACCTTC | CASSLQSYGYTF
TRBJ2-2 | TRBV5-6 | NA | TRBD1 | TGTGCCAGCAGCATACTGACAGGGTTGACCGGGGAGCTGTTTTTT | CASSILTGLTGELFF
TRBJ1-2 | TRBV30 | once | TRBD1 | TGTGCCGGGGCTTCGGACAGGGGGCTTCTCTTCTATGGCTACACCTTC | CAGASDRGLLFYGYTF
TRBJ1-1 | TRBV27 | NA | TRBD1 | TGTGCCAGCAGTTTAACCCGGGACAGGGCGCCTTGGGGAGCTTTCTTT | CASSLTRDRAPWGAFF
TRBJ1-2 | TRBV30 | NA | NA | TGTGCCTGGAGTGTACTGGGGTTTGGCTACACCTTC | CAWSVLGFGYTF
TRBJ1-5 | TRBV4-1 | NA | NA | TGCGCCAGCAGCCAGGGAGGTGGTTATAGCAATCAGCCCCAGCATTTT | CASSQGGGYSNQPQHF